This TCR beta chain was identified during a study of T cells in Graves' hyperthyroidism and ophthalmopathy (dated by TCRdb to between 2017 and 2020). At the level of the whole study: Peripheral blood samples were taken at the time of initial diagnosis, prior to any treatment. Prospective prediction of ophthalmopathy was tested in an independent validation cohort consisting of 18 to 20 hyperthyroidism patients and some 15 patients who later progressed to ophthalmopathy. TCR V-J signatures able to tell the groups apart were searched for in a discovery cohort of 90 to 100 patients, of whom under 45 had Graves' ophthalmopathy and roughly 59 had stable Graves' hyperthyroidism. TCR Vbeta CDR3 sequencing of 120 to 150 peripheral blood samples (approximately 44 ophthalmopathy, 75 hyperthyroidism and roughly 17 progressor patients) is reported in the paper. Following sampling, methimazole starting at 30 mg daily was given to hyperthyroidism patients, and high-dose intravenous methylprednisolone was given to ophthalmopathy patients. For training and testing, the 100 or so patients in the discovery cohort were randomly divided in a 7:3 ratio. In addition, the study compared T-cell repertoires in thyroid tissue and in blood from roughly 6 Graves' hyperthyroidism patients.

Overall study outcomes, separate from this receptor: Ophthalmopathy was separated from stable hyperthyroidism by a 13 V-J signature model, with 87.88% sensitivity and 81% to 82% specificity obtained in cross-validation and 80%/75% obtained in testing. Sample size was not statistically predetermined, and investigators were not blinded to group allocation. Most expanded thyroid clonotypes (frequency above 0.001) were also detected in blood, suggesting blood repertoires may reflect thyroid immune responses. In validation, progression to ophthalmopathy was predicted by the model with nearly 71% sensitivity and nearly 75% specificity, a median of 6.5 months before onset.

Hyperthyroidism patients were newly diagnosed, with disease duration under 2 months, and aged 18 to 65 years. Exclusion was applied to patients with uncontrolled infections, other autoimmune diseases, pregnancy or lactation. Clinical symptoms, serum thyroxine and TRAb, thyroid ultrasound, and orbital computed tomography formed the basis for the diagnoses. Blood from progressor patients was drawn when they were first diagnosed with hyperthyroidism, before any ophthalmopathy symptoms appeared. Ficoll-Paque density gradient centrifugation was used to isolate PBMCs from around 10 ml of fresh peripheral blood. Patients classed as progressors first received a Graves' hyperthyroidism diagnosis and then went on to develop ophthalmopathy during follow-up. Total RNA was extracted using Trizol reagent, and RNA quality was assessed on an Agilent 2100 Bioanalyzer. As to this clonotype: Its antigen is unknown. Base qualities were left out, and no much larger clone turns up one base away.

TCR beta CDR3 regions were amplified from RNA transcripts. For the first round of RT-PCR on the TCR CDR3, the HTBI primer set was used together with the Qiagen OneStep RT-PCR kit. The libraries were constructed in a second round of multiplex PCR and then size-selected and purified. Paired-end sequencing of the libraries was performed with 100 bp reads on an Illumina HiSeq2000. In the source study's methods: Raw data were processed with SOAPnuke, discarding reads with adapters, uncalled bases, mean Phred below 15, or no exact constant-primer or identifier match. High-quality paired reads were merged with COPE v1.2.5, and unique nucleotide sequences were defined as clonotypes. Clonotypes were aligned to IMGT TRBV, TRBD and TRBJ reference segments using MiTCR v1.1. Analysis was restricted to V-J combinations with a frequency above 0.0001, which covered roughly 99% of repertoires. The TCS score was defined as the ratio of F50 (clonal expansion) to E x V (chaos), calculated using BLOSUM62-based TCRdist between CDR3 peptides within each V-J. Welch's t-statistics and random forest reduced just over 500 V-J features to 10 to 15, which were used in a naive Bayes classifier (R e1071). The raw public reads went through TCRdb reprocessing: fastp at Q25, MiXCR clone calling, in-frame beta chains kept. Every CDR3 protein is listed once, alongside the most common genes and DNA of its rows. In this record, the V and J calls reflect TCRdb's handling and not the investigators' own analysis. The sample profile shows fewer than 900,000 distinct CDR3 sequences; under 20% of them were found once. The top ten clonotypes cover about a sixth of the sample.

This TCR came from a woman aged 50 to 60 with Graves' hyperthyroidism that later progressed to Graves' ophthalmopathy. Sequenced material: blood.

Read as DNA, the sequence is TGTGCCAGCAGCGCTTTAAGTGGGAACACTGAAGCTTTCTTT. This sequence encodes CASSALSGNTEAFF. The sequence links TRBV9 to TRBJ1-1, with the D gene uncertain. Based on the germline V gene, the CDR1 and CDR2 sequences are SGDLS and YYNGEE. From cysteine to phenylalanine, the CDR3 is 14 amino acids long. The CDR3 DNA has 42 bases and is translated from base 1. The trim is 3 bases for V and 1 base for J, with a gap of 10 bases between the germline ends.